The next 26 T cell receptor beta chains were all read from a single sample in a study of T cell responses to AZD1222 COVID-19 vaccine. Assay: immunoSEQ multiplex PCR; the TCRdb copy retains only in-frame clones and omits some. The sample lists 150,000 or so clones; 90% were seen once. Sequenced material: peripheral blood, taken on day 0 of AZD1222 vaccination. The receptor set was obtained from an adult in good health.

The chain joins TRBV28 to TRBJ2-7; a possible D gene is TRBD1 (6 bases). Germline CDR1 and CDR2: MDHEN and SYDVKM. Trimming pared 3 bases from V and 2 bases from J, leaving 11 bases between. The CDR3 loop spans 14 amino acids. CDR3 amino acids: CASSLLQGPYEQYF. The CDR3 nucleotides are TGTGCCAGCAGTTTGCTACAGGGCCCCTACGAGCAGTACTTC.

The chain employs TRBV5-1 and TRBJ1-3; D remains unclear. There are 15 residues in the CDR3. Per germline, CDR1 SGHRS and CDR2 YFSETQ. Trimming cost V 0 bases and J 0 bases, with 7 bases left between them. The CDR3 sequence is CASSLGLGSGNTIYF. CDR3 coding DNA: TGCGCCAGCAGCTTGGGTTTAGGCTCTGGAAACACCATATATTTT.

This chain connects TRBV29-1 to TRBJ1-1; TRBD1 is a possible D gene (6 bases). This CDR3 comprises 12 residues. V gave up 4 bases and J gave up 11 bases, with 17 bases separating them. CDR1 is SQVTM and CDR2 is ANQGSEA in the germline V gene. The CDR3 region is CSVAHQGPVAFF. DNA of the CDR3: TGCAGCGTTGCACACCAGGGGCCAGTTGCTTTCTTT.

The rearrangement joins TRBV13 to TRBJ1-6; D gene unclear. Deletions cut 1 base from V and 10 bases from J, with 8 bases between. This CDR3 spans 13 amino acids. Germline loops: CDR1 PRHDT, CDR2 FYEKMQ (reference sequence). DNA of the CDR3: TGTGCCAGCAGCTTAGCTGTTGGGTCACCCCTCCACTTT. Protein: CASSLAVGSPLHF.

The chain is built from TRBV3-1 (or the pseudogene TRBV3-2) and TRBJ2-3, with 11 bases that match TRBD2. CDR3 length: 17 amino acids. The germline V gene encodes CDR1 LGHDT and CDR2 YNNKEL (reference sequence). Unmatched junction bases numbered 8, after V lost 0 bases and J lost 6 bases. CDR3 sequence (DNA): TGTGCCAGCAGCCAAGAAAGTAAACTAGCGGGAGTGGATACGCAGTATTTT. Amino acids: CASSQESKLAGVDTQYF.

This clone was counted a single time. This chain uses TRBV7-8 with TRBJ2-7, with no clear D. Germline V CDR1 and CDR2: SGHVS, FQNEAQ. V was clipped by 2 bases and J by 5 bases, with 16 bases between them. The CDR3 contains 15 residues. CDR3 amino acids: CASSLLPVVADEQYF. CDR3 DNA: TGTGCCAGCAGCTTACTTCCCGTGGTCGCCGACGAGCAGTACTTC.

The CDR3 DNA follows: TGTGCCAGCAGCCGAAAACGTAGCCGCCAGAACTCCTACGAGCAGTACTTC. It codes for CASSRKRSRQNSYEQYF. The chain joins TRBV5-6 to TRBJ2-7; unclear D gene. V lost 4 bases and J lost 0, with 20 bases in between. In germline, CDR1 is SGHDT, CDR2 YYEEEE. The CDR3 spans 17 residues.

This clone was detected only once. The J gene is TRBJ1-2, the V gene TRBV6-4; no reliable D call. Germline CDR1 reads MRHNA; CDR2 reads SNTAGT. Trimming stripped 0 bases from V and 2 bases from J, with 16 bases between. The CDR3 runs 17 residues. The CDR3 spells CASSDSLPDRSNYGYTF. CDR3 coding DNA: TGTGCCAGCAGTGACTCCCTACCGGACCGAAGCAACTATGGCTACACCTTC.

The chain combines TRBV27 with TRBJ2-5, with D possibly called TRBD1 or TRBD2 (5 bases each). Germline CDR1 and CDR2: MNHEY and SMNVEV (reference sequence). Trimming stripped 6 bases from V and 2 bases from J, with 16 bases between. There are 15 residues in the CDR3. The chain's CDR3 is CASRAVGARQETQYF. The CDR3 DNA follows: TGTGCCAGCAGGGCAGTCGGGGCTCGGCAAGAGACCCAGTACTTC.

The CDR3 reads CAWTTGNFNSPLHF. The CDR3 region has the DNA TGTGCCTGGACCACAGGGAACTTTAATTCACCCCTCCACTTT. This chain connects TRBV30 to TRBJ1-6, with D possibly TRBD1 on 6 matching bases. This CDR3 comprises 14 residues. Per germline, CDR1 GTSNPN and CDR2 SVGIG (reference sequence). The germline V and J ends were trimmed by 4 bases and 6 bases, with 13 bases remaining between them.

J is TRBJ2-1 and V is TRBV6-5; TRBD1 agrees at 8 bases. Germline V CDR1 and CDR2: MNHEY, SVGAGI. This CDR3 region has 14 residues. J gave up 8 bases and V 0 bases, and 3 bases lay outside the gene matches. CDR3 protein: CASSYSGQGDEQFF. The CDR3 coding sequence is TGTGCCAGCAGTTACTCAGGACAGGGCGATGAGCAGTTCTTC.

The chain joins TRBV12-5 to TRBJ1-4; D is uncertain. The CDR3 extends over 14 amino acids. CDR1 and CDR2 (germline): LGHNT, FRNRAP. V dropped 4 bases and J dropped 7 bases, with 13 bases sitting between them. CDR3 residues: CASGSMTSVEKLFF. The CDR3 DNA sequence: TGTGCTAGTGGTTCGATGACATCCGTTGAAAAACTGTTTTTT.

This clone was seen only a few times. This specimen includes other DNA sequences encoding the same CDR3. The chain has TRBV4-1 and TRBJ1-5, with D maybe TRBD1 (6 bases). This CDR3 comprises 16 residues. Germline V gene data show CDR1 as MGHRA and CDR2 as YSYEKL. The V end lost 1 base, the J end lost 0 bases, and 10 bases lay between the germline ends. The CDR3 here is CASSQVPGDSNQPQHF. As DNA, the CDR3 is TGCGCCAGCAGCCAAGTTCCAGGGGATAGCAATCAGCCCCAGCATTTT.

This rearrangement joins TRBV18 to TRBJ2-7, with D unresolved. Germline CDR1 KGHSH, CDR2 LQKENI. The CDR3 contains 14 residues. Trimming pared 0 bases from V and 1 base from J, leaving 7 bases between. CDR3 sequence (DNA): TGTGCCAGCTCACCACCGGCCAGATCCTACGAGCAGTACTTC. Translation gives CASSPPARSYEQYF.

The rearrangement joins TRBV7-6 to TRBJ2-7; TRBD1 aligns across 9 bases. The CDR3 has 17 residues. Germline CDR1 is SGHVS and CDR2 is FNYEAQ. The trim removed 2 bases at V and 4 bases at J, leaving 12 bases unmatched. CDR3 nucleotide sequence: TGTGCCAGCAGCTTAAGTACGGGACAGGGCGCATCTTACGAGCAGTACTTC. This codes for CASSLSTGQGASYEQYF.

The gene calls are TRBV7-6 and TRBJ2-2; TRBD2 matches at 10 bases. The V and J ends lost 1 base and 5 bases, in that order; junction bases with no gene match: 7. The CDR3 is 17 amino acids. Per the germline V gene, CDR1 is SGHVS and CDR2 is FNYEAQ. The CDR3 protein is CASSLGFSGRFTGELFF. CDR3 sequence (DNA): TGTGCCAGCAGCTTAGGGTTTAGCGGGAGGTTTACCGGGGAGCTGTTTTTT.

The chain carries TRBV28 and TRBJ1-3, with TRBD1 matching 8 bases. V was pared by 8 bases and J by 3 bases, with 3 bases of the junction left unmatched. CDR1 and CDR2 (germline): MDHEN, SYDVKM. The CDR3 is 13 residues long. CDR3 DNA sequence: TGTGCCAGCGTACAGGGGGGTGGAAACACCATATATTTT. Translating gives CASVQGGGNTIYF.

The chain carries TRBV18 and TRBJ1-1; D gene ambiguous. The germline gives CDR1 KGHSH, CDR2 LQKENI. The V end lost 5 bases, the J end lost 10 bases, and 17 bases lay between the germline ends. The CDR3 runs to 13 residues. CDR3 sequence (DNA): TGTGCCAGCTCATACGACAAAAAAGTCAGAGCTTTCTTT. It is translated as CASSYDKKVRAFF.

The chain uses TRBV5-6 and TRBJ2-3, with TRBD2 identical over 9 bases. The trim removed 2 bases at V and 3 bases at J, leaving 4 bases unmatched. This CDR3 has 15 residues. The V gene's germline CDR1 is SGHDT and CDR2 YYEEEE. CDR3 DNA: TGTGCCAGCAGCTTCGGTAGCGGGGGTACAGATACGCAGTATTTT. This codes for CASSFGSGGTDTQYF.

This chain uses TRBV7-3 with TRBJ2-1; no clear D. V lost 1 base, J lost 4 bases, and 11 bases lay in between. The CDR3 has 15 amino acids. Germline CDR1 and CDR2: SGHTA and FQGTGA. CDR3 protein: CASSLMSSAYNEQFF. The CDR3 DNA reads as TGTGCCAGCAGCTTAATGTCGAGCGCGTACAATGAGCAGTTCTTC. Drawing the rest from reference TRBV7-3 and TRBJ2-1, the complete variable domain is GAGVSQTPSNKVTEKGKYVELRCDPISGHTALYWYRQSLGQGPEFLIYFQGTGAADDSGLPNDRFFAVRPEGSVSTLKIQRTERGDSAVYLCASSLMSSAYNEQFFGPGTRLTVL.

The V call is TRBV9, the J call TRBJ2-2; D is ambiguous. Trimming shortened V by 0 bases and J by 6 bases, and 15 bases separated the two germline ends. This CDR3 has 16 amino acids. Germline CDR1 reads SGDLS; CDR2 reads YYNGEE. CDR3 bases: TGTGCCAGCAGCGTAGAGAGGAGCTCTCAGGCCGGGGAGCTGTTTTTT. It encodes CASSVERSSQAGELFF.

The count of this clone is one. The V gene is TRBV7-3, the J gene TRBJ1-2; 7 bases are shared with TRBD1. Germline CDR1 reads SGHTA; CDR2 reads FQGTGA. CDR3 length: 13 amino acids. V lost 3 bases to trimming and J lost 6 bases; unmatched junction nucleotides: 4. CDR3 amino acids: CASSFRQGDGYTF. CDR3 nucleotide sequence: TGTGCCAGCAGCTTCCGCCAGGGGGATGGCTACACCTTC.

This rearrangement joins TRBV24-1 to TRBJ1-5; D ambiguous. CDR3 length equals 14 residues. Trimming pared 5 bases from V and 0 bases from J, leaving 7 bases between. Germline V lookup: CDR1 KGHDR, CDR2 SFDVKD. Written as DNA, the CDR3 is TGTGCCACCAGTGTAGGCGTTAGCAATCAGCCCCAGCATTTT. As protein: CATSVGVSNQPQHF.

J is TRBJ1-3 and V is TRBV7-2; D is perhaps TRBD1 (5 bases). The CDR3 contains 14 residues. Germline V gene data show CDR1 as SGHTA and CDR2 as FQGNSA. Trimming stripped 2 bases from V and 8 bases from J, with 13 bases between. CDR3 sequence (DNA): TGTGCCAGCAGCTTACGGGCCAGGGAGGACACCATATATTTT. Translated: CASSLRAREDTIYF.

This sequence joins TRBV30 and TRBJ2-3; D remains ambiguous. This CDR3 spans 14 amino acids. The ends were cut back, 0 bases at V and 4 bases at J, with 11 bases in the middle. The germline CDR1 and CDR2 sequences are GTSNPN and SVGIG (reference sequence). The CDR3 here is CAWSVSASADTQYF. As DNA, the CDR3 is TGTGCCTGGAGTGTATCAGCGAGTGCAGATACGCAGTATTTT.

This CDR3 reads CASSYWVNTEAFF. CDR3 DNA sequence: TGTGCCAGCAGTTACTGGGTGAACACTGAAGCTTTCTTT. V and J are TRBV6-2 or TRBV6-3 and TRBJ1-1, with no clear D. This CDR3 is 13 amino acids long. Germline CDR1 reads MNHEY; CDR2 reads SVGEGT. Trimming shortened V by 1 base and J by 0 bases, and 3 bases separated the two germline ends.